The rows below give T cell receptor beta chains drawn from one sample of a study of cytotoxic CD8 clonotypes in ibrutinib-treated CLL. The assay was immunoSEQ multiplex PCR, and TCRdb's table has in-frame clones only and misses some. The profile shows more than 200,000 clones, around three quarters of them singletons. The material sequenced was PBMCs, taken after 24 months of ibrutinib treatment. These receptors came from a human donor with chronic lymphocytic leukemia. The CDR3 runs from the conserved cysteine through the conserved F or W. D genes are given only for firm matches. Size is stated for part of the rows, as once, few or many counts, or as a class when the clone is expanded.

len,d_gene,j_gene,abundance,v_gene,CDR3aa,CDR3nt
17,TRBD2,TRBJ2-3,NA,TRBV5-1,CASSSQPSGGDTDTQYF,TGCGCCAGCAGCTCCCAGCCTAGCGGAGGGGACACAGATACGCAGTATTTT
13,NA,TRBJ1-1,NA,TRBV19,CASNSEVNTEAFF,TGTGCCAGTAATTCGGAGGTGAACACTGAAGCTTTCTTT
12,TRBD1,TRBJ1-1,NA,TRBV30,CAWSDRDREAFF,TGTGCCTGGAGTGACCGGGACAGGGAAGCTTTCTTT
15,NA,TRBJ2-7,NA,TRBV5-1,CASSLEFGGYYEQYF,TGCGCCAGCAGCTTGGAGTTTGGAGGCTACTACGAGCAGTACTTC
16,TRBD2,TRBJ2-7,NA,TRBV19,CASSGGGFTDLHEQYF,TGTGCCAGCAGTGGGGGGGGGTTCACCGACCTCCACGAGCAGTACTTC
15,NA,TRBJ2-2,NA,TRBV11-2,CASTTGELRNGELFF,TGTGCCAGCACCACAGGCGAACTGAGGAACGGGGAGCTGTTTTTT
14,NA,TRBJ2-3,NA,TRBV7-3,CASSTSGTPNGQYF,TGTGCCAGCAGCACTTCCGGGACTCCCAATGGCCAGTATTTT
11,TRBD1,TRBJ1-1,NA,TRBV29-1,CSVSTGSEAFF,TGCAGCGTTTCGACAGGGTCTGAAGCTTTCTTT
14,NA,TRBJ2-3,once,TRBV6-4,CASSEDGSTDTQYF,TGTGCCAGCAGTGAGGACGGGAGCACAGATACGCAGTATTTT
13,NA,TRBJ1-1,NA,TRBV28,CASTIQGFTEAFF,TGTGCCAGCACTATACAGGGTTTCACTGAAGCTTTCTTT
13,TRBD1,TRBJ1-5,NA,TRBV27,CASQTGSNQPQHF,TGTGCCAGCCAGACAGGGAGCAATCAGCCCCAGCATTTT
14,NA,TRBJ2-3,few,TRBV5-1,CASSLPGATDTQYF,TGCGCCAGCAGCTTGCCCGGGGCCACAGATACGCAGTATTTT
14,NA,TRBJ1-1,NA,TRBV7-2,CASSFSNPFTEAFF,TGTGCCAGCAGCTTCTCTAACCCGTTCACTGAAGCTTTCTTT
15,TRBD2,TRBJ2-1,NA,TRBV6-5,CASSLGVLAGTEQFF,TGTGCCAGCAGTTTAGGAGTCCTAGCGGGGACTGAGCAGTTCTTC
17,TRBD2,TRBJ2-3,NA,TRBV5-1,CASSLAPLAGVTDTQYF,TGCGCCAGCAGCTTGGCCCCTCTAGCGGGAGTCACAGATACGCAGTATTTT
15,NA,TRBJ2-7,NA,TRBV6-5,CASSTPLGEFYEQYF,TGTGCCAGCAGTACCCCTTTGGGGGAGTTCTACGAGCAGTACTTC
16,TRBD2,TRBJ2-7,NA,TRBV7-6,CASSLGTSESSYEQYF,TGTGCCAGCAGCCTCGGGACTAGCGAGAGCTCCTACGAGCAGTACTTC
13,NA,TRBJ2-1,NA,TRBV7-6,CASRTGGVNEQFF,TGTGCCAGCAGAACAGGGGGGGTGAATGAGCAGTTCTTC
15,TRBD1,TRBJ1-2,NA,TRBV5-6,CASSRRTGGEYGYTF,TGTGCCAGCAGCCGAAGGACAGGGGGAGAATATGGCTACACCTTC
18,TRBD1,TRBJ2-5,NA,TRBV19,CASSIDSGEAGGQETQYF,TGTGCCAGTAGTATAGATTCGGGTGAGGCAGGGGGCCAAGAGACCCAGTACTTC
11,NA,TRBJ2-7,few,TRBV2,CASSEIDEQYF,TGTGCCAGCAGTGAAATTGACGAGCAGTACTTC
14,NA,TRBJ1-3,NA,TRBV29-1,CSVRDTSSGNTIYF,TGCAGCGTGAGGGACACGAGCTCTGGAAACACCATATATTTT
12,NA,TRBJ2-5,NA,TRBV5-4,CASSLGGKTQYF,TGTGCCAGCAGCCTGGGGGGAAAGACCCAGTACTTC
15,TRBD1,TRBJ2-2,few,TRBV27,CASSKNGQVTGELFF,TGTGCCAGCAGTAAGAACGGACAGGTTACCGGGGAGCTGTTTTTT
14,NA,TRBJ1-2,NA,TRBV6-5,CASSHQVEGGGYTF,TGTGCCAGCAGTCACCAGGTGGAGGGTGGTGGCTACACCTTC
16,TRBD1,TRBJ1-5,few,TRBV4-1,CASSLFIDRGGGPQHF,TGCGCCAGCAGCCTGTTCATCGACAGGGGCGGGGGGCCCCAGCATTTT
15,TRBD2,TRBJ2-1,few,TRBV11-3,CASSLALAGYNEQFF,TGTGCCAGCAGCTTAGCCCTAGCGGGATACAATGAGCAGTTCTTC
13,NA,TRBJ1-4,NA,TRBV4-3,CASSARRGEKLFF,TGCGCCAGCAGCGCAAGGAGGGGTGAAAAACTGTTTTTT
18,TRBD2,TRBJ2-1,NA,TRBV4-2,CASSQEPEWTSSNNEQFF,TGTGCCAGCAGCCAAGAACCGGAATGGACTAGCTCCAACAATGAGCAGTTCTTC
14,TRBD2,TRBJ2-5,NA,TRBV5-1,CASSDSGRRETQYF,TGCGCCAGCAGCGATAGCGGGAGGAGAGAGACCCAGTACTTC
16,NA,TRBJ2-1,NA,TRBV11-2,CASRHTGLSSYNEQFF,TGTGCCAGCAGACACACGGGACTGAGCTCCTACAATGAGCAGTTCTTC
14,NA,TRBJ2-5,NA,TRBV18,CASSPRILGETQYF,TGTGCCAGCTCACCTCGGATTCTCGGGGAGACCCAGTACTTC
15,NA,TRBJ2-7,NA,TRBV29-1,CSVEDLNRSSYEQYF,TGCAGCGTTGAAGATCTTAACAGGAGCTCCTACGAGCAGTACTTC